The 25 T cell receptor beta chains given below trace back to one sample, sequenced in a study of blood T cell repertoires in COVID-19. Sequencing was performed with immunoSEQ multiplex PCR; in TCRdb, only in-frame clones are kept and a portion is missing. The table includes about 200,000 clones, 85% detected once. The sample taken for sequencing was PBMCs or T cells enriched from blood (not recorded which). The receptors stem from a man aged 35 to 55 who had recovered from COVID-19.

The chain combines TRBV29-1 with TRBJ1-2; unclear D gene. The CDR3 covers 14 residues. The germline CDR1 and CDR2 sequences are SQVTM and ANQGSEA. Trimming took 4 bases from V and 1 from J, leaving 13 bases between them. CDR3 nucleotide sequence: TGCAGCGTTGTTTCGGTTAATATTAACTATGGCTACACCTTC. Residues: CSVVSVNINYGYTF. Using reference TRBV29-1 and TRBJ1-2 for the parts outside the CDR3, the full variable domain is SAVISQKPSRDICQRGTSLTIQCQVDSQVTMMFWYRQQPGQSLTLIATANQGSEATYESGFVIDKFPISRPNLTFSTLTVSNMSPEDSSIYLCSVVSVNINYGYTFGSGTRLTVV.

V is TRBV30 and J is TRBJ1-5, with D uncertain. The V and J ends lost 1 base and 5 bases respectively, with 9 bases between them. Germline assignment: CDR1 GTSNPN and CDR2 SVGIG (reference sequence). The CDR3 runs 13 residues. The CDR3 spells CAWSATVDQPQHF. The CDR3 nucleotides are TGTGCCTGGAGTGCCACAGTCGATCAGCCCCAGCATTTT.

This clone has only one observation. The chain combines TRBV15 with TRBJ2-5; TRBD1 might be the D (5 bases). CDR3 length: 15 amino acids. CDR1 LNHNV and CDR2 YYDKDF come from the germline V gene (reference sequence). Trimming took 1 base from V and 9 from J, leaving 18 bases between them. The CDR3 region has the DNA TGTGCCACCAGCAGAGGCTCAGGACAAGCGTTGGCCCAGTACTTC. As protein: CATSRGSGQALAQYF.

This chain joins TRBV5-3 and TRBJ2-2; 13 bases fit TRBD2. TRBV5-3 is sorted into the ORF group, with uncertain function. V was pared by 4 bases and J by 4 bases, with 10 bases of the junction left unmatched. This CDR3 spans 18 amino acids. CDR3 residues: CARSVLAGGPSGTGELFF. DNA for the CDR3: TGTGCCAGAAGCGTACTAGCGGGAGGGCCCTCGGGCACCGGGGAGCTGTTTTTT.

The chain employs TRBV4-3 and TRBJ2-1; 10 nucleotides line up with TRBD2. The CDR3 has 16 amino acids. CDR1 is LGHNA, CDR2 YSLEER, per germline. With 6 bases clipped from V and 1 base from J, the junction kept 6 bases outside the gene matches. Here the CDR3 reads CASRHGLAESYNEQFF. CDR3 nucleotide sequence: TGCGCCAGCAGGCATGGACTAGCGGAATCCTACAATGAGCAGTTCTTC.

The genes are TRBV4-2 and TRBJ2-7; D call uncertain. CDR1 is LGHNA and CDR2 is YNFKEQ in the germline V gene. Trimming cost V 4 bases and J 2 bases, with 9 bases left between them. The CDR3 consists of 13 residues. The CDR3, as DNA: TGTGCCAGCAGCCCCACGGGTCCCTACGAGCAGTACTTC. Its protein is CASSPTGPYEQYF.

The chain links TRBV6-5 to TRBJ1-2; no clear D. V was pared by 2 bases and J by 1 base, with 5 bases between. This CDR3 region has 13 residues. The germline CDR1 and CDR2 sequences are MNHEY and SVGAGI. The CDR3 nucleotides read TGTGCCAGCAGTTACCGAGTTAACTATGGCTACACCTTC. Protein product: CASSYRVNYGYTF.

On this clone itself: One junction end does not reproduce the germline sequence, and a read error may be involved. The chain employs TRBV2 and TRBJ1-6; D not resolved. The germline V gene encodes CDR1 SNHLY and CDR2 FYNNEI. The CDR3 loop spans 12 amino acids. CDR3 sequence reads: CAGRSSNSPLHF. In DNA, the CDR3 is TGTGCCGGCAGAAGCTCTAATTCACCCCTCCACTTT.

The CDR3 DNA reads TGTGCCAGCTCACAAGGACAGGGAGGGTACACTGAAGCTTTCTTT. Translation gives CASSQGQGGYTEAFF. The rearrangement joins TRBV18 to TRBJ1-1; 8 bases fit TRBD1. From germline, CDR1 is KGHSH and CDR2 LQKENI. The J segment lost 3 bases and the V segment lost 4 bases, leaving 7 bases of the junction unmatched. CDR3 length: 15 amino acids. Drawing the rest from reference TRBV18 and TRBJ1-1, the complete variable domain is NAGVMQNPRHLVRRRGQEARLRCSPMKGHSHVYWYRQLPEEGLKFMVYLQKENIIDESGMPKERFSAEFPKEGPSILRIQQVVRGDSAAYFCASSQGQGGYTEAFFGQGTRLTVV.

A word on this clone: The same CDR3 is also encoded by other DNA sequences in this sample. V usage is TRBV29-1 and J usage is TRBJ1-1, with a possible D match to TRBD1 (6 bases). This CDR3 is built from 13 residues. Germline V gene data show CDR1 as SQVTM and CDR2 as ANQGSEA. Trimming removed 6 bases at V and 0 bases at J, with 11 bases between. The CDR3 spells CSVRTDLNTEAFF. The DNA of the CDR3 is TGCAGCGTCCGGACAGACTTGAACACTGAAGCTTTCTTT. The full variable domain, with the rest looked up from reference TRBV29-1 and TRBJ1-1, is SAVISQKPSRDICQRGTSLTIQCQVDSQVTMMFWYRQQPGQSLTLIATANQGSEATYESGFVIDKFPISRPNLTFSTLTVSNMSPEDSSIYLCSVRTDLNTEAFFGQGTRLTVV.

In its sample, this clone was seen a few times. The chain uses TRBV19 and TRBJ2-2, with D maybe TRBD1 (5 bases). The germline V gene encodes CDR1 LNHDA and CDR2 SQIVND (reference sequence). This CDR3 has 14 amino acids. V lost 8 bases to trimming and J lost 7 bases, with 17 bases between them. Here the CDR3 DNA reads TGTGCCAGTGCTAGTAATCAGGGCAGCGGGGAGCTGTTTTTT. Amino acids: CASASNQGSGELFF. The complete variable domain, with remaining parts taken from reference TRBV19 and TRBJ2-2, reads DGGITQSPKYLFRKEGQNVTLSCEQNLNHDAMYWYRQDPGQGLRLIYYSQIVNDFQKGDIAEGYSVSREKKESFPLTVTSAQKNPTAFYLCASASNQGSGELFFGEGSRLTVL.

The CDR3 loop reads CATSRESSVYEQYF. The CDR3 DNA sequence: TGTGCCACCAGCAGAGAATCTAGCGTGTACGAGCAGTACTTC. This chain joins TRBV15 and TRBJ2-7; TRBD2 might be the D (6 bases). The CDR3 runs 14 residues. Germline values: CDR1 LNHNV, CDR2 YYDKDF (reference sequence). Trimming pared 0 bases from V and 4 bases from J, leaving 10 bases between.

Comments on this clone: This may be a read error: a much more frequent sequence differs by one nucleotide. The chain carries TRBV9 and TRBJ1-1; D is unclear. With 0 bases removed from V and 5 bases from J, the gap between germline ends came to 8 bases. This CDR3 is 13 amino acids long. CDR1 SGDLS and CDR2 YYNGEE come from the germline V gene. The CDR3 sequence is CASSVDPGTEAFF. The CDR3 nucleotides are TGTGCCAGCAGCGTAGATCCGGGGACTGAAGCTTTCTTT.

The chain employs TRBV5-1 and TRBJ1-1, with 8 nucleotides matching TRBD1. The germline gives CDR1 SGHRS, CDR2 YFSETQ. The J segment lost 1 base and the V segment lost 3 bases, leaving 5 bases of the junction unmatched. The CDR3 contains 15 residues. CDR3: CASSYGQGTNTEAFF. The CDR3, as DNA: TGCGCCAGCAGCTATGGACAGGGCACGAACACTGAAGCTTTCTTT.

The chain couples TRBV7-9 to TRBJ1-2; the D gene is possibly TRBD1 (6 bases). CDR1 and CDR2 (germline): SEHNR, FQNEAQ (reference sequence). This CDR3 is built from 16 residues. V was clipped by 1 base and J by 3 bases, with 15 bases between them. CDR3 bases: TGTGCCAGCAGCTTAGGGGAGACAGGAGATCACTATGGCTACACCTTC. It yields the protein CASSLGETGDHYGYTF.

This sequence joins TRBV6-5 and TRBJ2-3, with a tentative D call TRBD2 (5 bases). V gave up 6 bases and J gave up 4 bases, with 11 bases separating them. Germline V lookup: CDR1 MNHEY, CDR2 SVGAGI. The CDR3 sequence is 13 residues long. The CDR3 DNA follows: TGTGCCAGCAGGGACGGACTGGCAGATACGCAGTATTTT. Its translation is CASRDGLADTQYF.

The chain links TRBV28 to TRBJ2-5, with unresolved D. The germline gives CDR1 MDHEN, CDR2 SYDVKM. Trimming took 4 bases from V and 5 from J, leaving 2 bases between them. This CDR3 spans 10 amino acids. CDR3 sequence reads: CASSSETQYF. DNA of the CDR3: TGTGCCAGCAGTTCGGAGACCCAGTACTTC.

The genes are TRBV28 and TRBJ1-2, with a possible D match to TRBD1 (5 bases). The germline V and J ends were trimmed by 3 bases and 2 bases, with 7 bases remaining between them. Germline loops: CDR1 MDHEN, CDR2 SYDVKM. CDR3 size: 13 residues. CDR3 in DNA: TGTGCCAGCAGTTTCGGGGGGAACTATGGCTACACCTTC. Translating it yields CASSFGGNYGYTF.

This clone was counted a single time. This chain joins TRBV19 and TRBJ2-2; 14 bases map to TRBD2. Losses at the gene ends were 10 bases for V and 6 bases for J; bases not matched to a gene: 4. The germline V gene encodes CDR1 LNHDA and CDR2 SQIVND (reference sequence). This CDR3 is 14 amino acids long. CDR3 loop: CATSGLAGAGELFF. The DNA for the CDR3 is TGTGCCACCTCGGGACTAGCGGGAGCCGGGGAGCTGTTTTTT.

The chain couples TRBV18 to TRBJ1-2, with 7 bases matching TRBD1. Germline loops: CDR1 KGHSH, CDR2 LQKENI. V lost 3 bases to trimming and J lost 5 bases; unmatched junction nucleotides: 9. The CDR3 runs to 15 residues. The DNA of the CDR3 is TGTGCCAGCTCACCTCGGGACAGCGTTGGATATGGCTACACCTTC. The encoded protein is CASSPRDSVGYGYTF. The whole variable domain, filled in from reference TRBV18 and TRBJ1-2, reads NAGVMQNPRHLVRRRGQEARLRCSPMKGHSHVYWYRQLPEEGLKFMVYLQKENIIDESGMPKERFSAEFPKEGPSILRIQQVVRGDSAAYFCASSPRDSVGYGYTFGSGTRLTVV.

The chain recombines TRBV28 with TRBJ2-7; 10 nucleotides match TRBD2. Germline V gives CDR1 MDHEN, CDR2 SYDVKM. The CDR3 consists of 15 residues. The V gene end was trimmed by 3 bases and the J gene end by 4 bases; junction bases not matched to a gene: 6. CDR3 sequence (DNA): TGTGCCAGCAGTTTCGAGGGACTAGCGTTATACGAGCAGTACTTC. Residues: CASSFEGLALYEQYF.

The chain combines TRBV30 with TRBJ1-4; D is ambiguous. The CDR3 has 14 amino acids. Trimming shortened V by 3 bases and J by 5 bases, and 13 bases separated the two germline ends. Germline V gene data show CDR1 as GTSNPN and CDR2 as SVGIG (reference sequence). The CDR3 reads CAWSTMEVNEKLFF. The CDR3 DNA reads TGTGCCTGGAGCACAATGGAGGTGAATGAAAAACTGTTTTTT.

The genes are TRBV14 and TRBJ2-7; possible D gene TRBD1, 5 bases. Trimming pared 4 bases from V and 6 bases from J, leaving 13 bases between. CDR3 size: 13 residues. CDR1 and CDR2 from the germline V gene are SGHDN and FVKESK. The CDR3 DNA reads TGTGCCAGCAGCCGAAGGGGCTTTGCCGAGCAGTACTTC. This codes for CASSRRGFAEQYF. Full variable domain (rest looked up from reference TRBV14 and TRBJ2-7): EAGVTQFPSHSVIEKGQTVTLRCDPISGHDNLYWYRRVMGKEIKFLLHFVKESKQDESGMPNNRFLAERTGGTYSTLKVQPAELEDSGVYFCASSRRGFAEQYFGPGTRLTVT.

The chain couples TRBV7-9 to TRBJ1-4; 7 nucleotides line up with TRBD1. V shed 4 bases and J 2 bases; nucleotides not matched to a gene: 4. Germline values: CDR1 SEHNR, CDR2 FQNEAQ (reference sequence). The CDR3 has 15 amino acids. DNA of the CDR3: TGTGCCAGCAGCTCAAAGGGACAGACTAATGAAAAACTGTTTTTT. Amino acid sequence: CASSSKGQTNEKLFF.

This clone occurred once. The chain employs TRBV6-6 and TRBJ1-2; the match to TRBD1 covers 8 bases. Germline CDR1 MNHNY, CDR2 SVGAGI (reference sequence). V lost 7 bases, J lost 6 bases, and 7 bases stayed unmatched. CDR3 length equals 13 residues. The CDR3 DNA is TGTGCCAGCATCACAGGGGGTCGACATGGCTACACCTTC. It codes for CASITGGRHGYTF.